Listed below are T cell receptor beta chains from one sample, sequenced in a study of CD8 T cells in ankylosing spondylitis. From the 5' RACE reads, TCRdb called clonotypes with MiXCR, one entry per CDR3 protein. The sample has 200,000 to 300,000 distinct CDR3 sequences, under 30% seen once. Sample: blood, either unsorted or a sorted T cell fraction (not recorded which). These receptors originate from a male donor with ankylosing spondylitis or in good health (not recorded which). CDR3s include the opening cysteine and the closing phenylalanine or tryptophan. The D gene is left open where the match is weak. Clone size is shown for a subset of rows, as once, few, many or a class of expanded clone.

d_gene,j_gene,abundance,v_gene,CDR3aa,CDR3nt
NA,TRBJ2-7,NA,TRBV20-1,CSAPKVDEQYF,TGCAGTGCCCCGAAAGTTGACGAGCAGTACTTC
NA,TRBJ2-3,NA,TRBV5-4,CASSRVVDRDTQYF,TGTGCCAGCAGTCGGGTCGTAGACCGAGATACGCAGTATTTT
NA,TRBJ2-3,NA,TRBV24-1,CATSDLTSDTQYF,TGTGCCACCAGTGACCTGACTTCAGATACGCAGTATTTT
TRBD2,TRBJ2-1,few,TRBV9,CASSVFSGGGEQFF,TGTGCCAGCAGCGTGTTTTCGGGGGGGGGTGAGCAGTTCTTC
TRBD2,TRBJ2-3,NA,TRBV2,CASIPPPAGGTDTQYF,TGTGCCAGCATCCCACCCCCAGCGGGGGGCACAGATACGCAGTATTTT
NA,TRBJ2-7,NA,TRBV20-1,CSARSSSGVAEQYF,TGCAGTGCTAGATCCTCCTCAGGGGTAGCCGAGCAGTACTTC
NA,TRBJ2-7,NA,TRBV5-1,CASSLISEGPYEQYF,TGCGCCAGCAGCTTGATTAGCGAGGGGCCATACGAGCAGTACTTC
TRBD1,TRBJ1-4,NA,TRBV20-1,CSAGGQEANEKLFF,TGCAGTGCGGGGGGACAGGAAGCTAATGAAAAACTGTTTTTT
TRBD2,TRBJ2-7,many,TRBV18,CASSPAVSTAGGHEQYF,TGTGCCAGCTCACCCGCCGTGTCGACAGCGGGAGGGCACGAGCAGTACTTC
NA,TRBJ2-5,many,TRBV20-1,CSARRDTQETQYF,TGCAGTGCTAGGAGGGACACCCAAGAGACCCAGTACTTC
NA,TRBJ2-1,NA,TRBV6-5,CASSGTTRREFF,TGTGCCAGCAGTGGAACGACTAGGAGGGAGTTCTTC
NA,TRBJ1-2,few,TRBV6-5,CASSYGGRAVEQSYGYTF,TGTGCCAGCAGTTACGGAGGCAGGGCGGTCGAACAAAGCTATGGCTACACCTTC
TRBD1,TRBJ2-6,few,TRBV6-1,CASRATGTGGVSGANVLTF,TGTGCCAGCAGGGCTACCGGGACAGGGGGAGTGTCTGGGGCCAACGTCCTGACTTTC
NA,TRBJ2-2,many,TRBV5-1,CASSTGSGRAGELFF,TGCGCCAGCAGCACCGGGTCAGGGCGGGCCGGGGAGCTGTTTTTT
NA,TRBJ2-2,NA,TRBV30,CAWSLQVAGELFF,TGTGCCTGGAGTCTCCAGGTGGCCGGGGAGCTGTTTTTT
TRBD1,TRBJ2-1,many,TRBV10-3,CAISEGSGGLGEQFF,TGTGCCATCAGTGAAGGCTCAGGGGGCCTTGGTGAGCAGTTCTTC
NA,TRBJ2-3,NA,TRBV29-1,CSVESVTDTQYF,TGCAGCGTTGAATCAGTCACAGATACGCAGTATTTT
NA,TRBJ2-3,many,TRBV29-1,CSVSTDTDTQYF,TGCAGCGTTTCGACAGACACAGATACGCAGTATTTT
TRBD2,TRBJ2-5,NA,TRBV12-3/TRBV12-4,CASRTGGMETQYF,TGTGCCAGCAGGACGGGAGGGATGGAGACCCAGTACTTC
NA,TRBJ2-5,NA,TRBV28,CASSSPLETQYF,TGTGCCAGCAGTTCGCCTCTGGAGACCCAGTACTTC
TRBD1,TRBJ2-7,NA,TRBV29-1,CSVAFGTGGYEQYF,TGCAGCGTTGCATTCGGGACAGGGGGCTACGAGCAGTACTTC
NA,TRBJ2-2,NA,TRBV7-3,CASSRTRNTGELFF,TGTGCCAGCAGCAGGACGAGGAACACCGGGGAGCTGTTTTTT
TRBD1,TRBJ2-3,NA,TRBV15,CATSRPGQKTDTQYF,TGTGCCACCAGCAGACCGGGACAGAAAACAGATACGCAGTATTTT
NA,TRBJ2-7,NA,TRBV4-1,CASSGQEGYEQYF,TGCGCCAGCAGTGGACAGGAGGGCTACGAGCAGTACTTC
NA,TRBJ2-7,NA,TRBV21-1,CASPKGVGEQYF,TGTGCCAGCCCCAAAGGGGTGGGCGAGCAGTACTTC
NA,TRBJ1-3,NA,TRBV5-1,CASSFGTGNTIYF,TGCGCCAGCAGCTTCGGAACGGGAAACACCATATATTTT
NA,TRBJ1-1,NA,TRBV20-1,CRGQKNTEAFF,TGCAGAGGACAGAAAAACACTGAAGCTTTCTTT
NA,TRBJ2-1,many,TRBV6-1,CASGRGMRGNEQFF,TGTGCCAGCGGTCGGGGCATGAGGGGCAATGAGCAGTTCTTC